There are many counts of the clone carrying this TCR beta chain. Its antigen is not known. The record originates from a study of post-analysis software for immune sequencing data. Study-wide results and caveats: Included in a set of about 5 TRBV segments more frequent in patients than controls were TRBV5-6, TRBV5-1 and TRBV20-1. Versus controls, multiple sclerosis patients showed significantly lower diversity (normalized Chao1).

Each TCR beta cDNA library carried unique molecular identifiers. Between roughly 0.95 and 10 million T cells gave rise to 450,000 to 650,000 cDNA molecules. TCRdb called the PCR reads again in MiXCR, with one record for every CDR3 protein. Among around 180,000 distinct CDR3 sequences listed, 30% were seen once. Germline V gives CDR1 MNHNS, CDR2 SASEGT. V lost 3 bases and J lost 3, with 6 bases in between. The CDR3 is 12 amino acids. This TCR was sampled from a girl aged 10 to 17 with multiple sclerosis. This rearrangement joins TRBV6-1 to TRBJ2-7; D possibly corresponds to TRBD2 (6 bases). The sample consisted of blood. CDR3 coding DNA: TGTGCCAGCAGTGAGACTAGCTACGAGCAGTACTTC. Residues: CASSETSYEQYF.